The 27 T cell receptor beta chains given below trace back to one sample, sequenced in a study of cytomegalovirus exposure and HLA in healthy donors. Primers included in the PCR were 60 Vbeta and 13 Jbeta primers. Here immunoSEQ multiplex PCR was the method, and the copy in TCRdb shows in-frame clones only, minus some. Reported are about 30,000 clones; the ten largest clones contain 4.8%. Source material: PBMCs. Receptors were obtained from a female donor in good health and CMV-seronegative.

The chain combines TRBV4-3 with TRBJ1-3; TRBD1 matches 8 bases. From germline, CDR1 is LGHNA and CDR2 YSLEER. With 2 bases clipped from V and 7 bases from J, the junction kept 7 bases outside the gene matches. This CDR3 spans 15 amino acids. The CDR3: CASSQSGTGGNTIYF. In DNA form, the CDR3 reads TGCGCCAGCAGCCAATCCGGGACAGGAGGTAACACCATATATTTT.

The gene calls are TRBV5-4 and TRBJ2-7, with 11 positions matching TRBD1. Trimming cost V 3 bases and J 3 bases; bases outside gene matches: 5. Germline assignment: CDR1 SGHNT and CDR2 YYREEE (reference sequence). The CDR3 runs 15 residues. The CDR3 reads CASSSPGQGVYEQYF. The CDR3 DNA reads as TGTGCCAGCAGCTCACCGGGACAGGGGGTCTACGAGCAGTACTTC.

The gene calls are TRBV11-3 and TRBJ1-4; the D gene is possibly TRBD1 (5 bases). Germline-derived CDR1 and CDR2 are SGHNT and YENEEA. The CDR3 contains 11 residues. V lost 8 bases and J 15 bases, leaving 16 bases between the germline ends. In DNA form, the CDR3 reads TGTGCCAGCGGAGTTGGGGGGTGCGTGTTTTTT. Its protein is CASGVGGCVFF.

The J gene is TRBJ1-2, the V gene TRBV28, with a weak D call TRBD1 (6 bases). The V gene lost 6 bases and the J gene lost 12 bases, with 14 bases spanning the gap. CDR1 and CDR2 (germline): MDHEN, SYDVKM. CDR3 size: 11 residues. The CDR3 region is CASRKQGRNTF. DNA for the CDR3: TGTGCCAGCAGGAAACAGGGTAGGAACACCTTC.

This chain connects TRBV7-9 to TRBJ1-1; D is possibly TRBD1 (5 bases). The V end was cut by 5 bases, the J end by 8 bases, with 15 bases between. Looked up from germline, CDR1 is SEHNR and CDR2 is FQNEAQ (reference sequence). The CDR3 is made up of 13 amino acids. The CDR3 here is CASSPWGGLEAFF. The CDR3 nucleotides read TGTGCCAGCAGCCCCTGGGGGGGGTTGGAAGCTTTCTTT.

CDR3 sequence: CASSVAGGYTEAFF. CDR3 DNA: TGTGCCAGCAGTGTCGCCGGGGGGTACACTGAAGCTTTCTTT. V and J are TRBV2 and TRBJ1-1, with a tentative D call TRBD1 (5 bases). Germline-derived CDR1 and CDR2 are SNHLY and FYNNEI. CDR3 length: 14 residues. With 4 bases removed from V and 3 bases from J, the gap between germline ends came to 12 bases.

Details on this clone: One end of the junction fails to match germline, which may point to a read error. CDR3 DNA sequence: TGTGCCAGCAGTGAAAGGATCCAGGGAGGCTATGGTTACACCTTC. It is translated as CASSERIQGGYGYTF. This rearrangement joins TRBV6-1 to TRBJ1-2, with D tentatively TRBD1 (5 bases). This CDR3 region has 15 residues. Per the germline V gene, CDR1 is MNHNS and CDR2 is SASEGT.

For this clone: Other DNA sequences in this sample translate to the same CDR3. The rearrangement joins TRBV5-1 to TRBJ1-5; the D gene is possibly TRBD1 (6 bases). CDR1 is SGHRS and CDR2 is YFSETQ in the germline V gene. V lost 5 bases and J lost 2, with 14 bases in between. The CDR3 contains 15 residues. DNA of the CDR3: TGCGCCAGCAGTCGTGGTGAGGGGGGCAATCAGCCCCAGCATTTT. It translates to CASSRGEGGNQPQHF.

This sequence joins TRBV5-1 and TRBJ2-5, with D possibly matching TRBD1 (6 bases). Germline V gene sequence: CDR1 SGHRS, CDR2 YFSETQ. The CDR3 is 16 amino acids. The V and J ends lost 1 base and 0 bases respectively, with 13 bases between them. CDR3 coding DNA: TGCGCCAGCAGCTTGCTAACAGGGTCAGACCAAGAGACCCAGTACTTC. Translating gives CASSLLTGSDQETQYF. The variable domain in full, with the rest retrieved from reference TRBV5-1 and TRBJ2-5, is KAGVTQTPRYLIKTRGQQVTLSCSPISGHRSVSWYQQTPGQGLQFLFEYFSETQRNKGNFPGRFSGRQFSNSRSEMNVSTLELGDSALYLCASSLLTGSDQETQYFGPGTRLLVL.

V gene TRBV5-1 combines with J gene TRBJ2-2; D is perhaps TRBD1 (5 bases). The V end was cut by 3 bases, the J end by 3 bases, with 15 bases between. Germline V lookup: CDR1 SGHRS, CDR2 YFSETQ. CDR3 size: 16 residues. In DNA form, the CDR3 reads TGCGCCAGCAGCTCAGATCAGGACATTTACACCGGGGAGCTGTTTTTT. It yields the protein CASSSDQDIYTGELFF.

The chain combines TRBV5-1 with TRBJ1-5; 9 bases line up with TRBD1. The CDR3 extends over 14 amino acids. Germline V CDR1 and CDR2: SGHRS, YFSETQ. V lost 4 bases and J lost 7; bases outside the gene matches: 6. CDR3 loop: CASSPGTGSQPQHF. CDR3 in DNA: TGCGCCAGCAGCCCGGGGACAGGGAGCCAGCCCCAGCATTTT. The entire variable domain, with the rest obtained from reference TRBV5-1 and TRBJ1-5, is as follows: KAGVTQTPRYLIKTRGQQVTLSCSPISGHRSVSWYQQTPGQGLQFLFEYFSETQRNKGNFPGRFSGRQFSNSRSEMNVSTLELGDSALYLCASSPGTGSQPQHFGDGTRLSIL.

The J gene is TRBJ1-5, the V gene TRBV27; no firm D call. The CDR3 totals 14 residues. In germline, CDR1 is MNHEY, CDR2 SMNVEV (reference sequence). V dropped 7 bases and J dropped 4 bases, with 14 bases sitting between them. The CDR3 loop is CASNKEPTNQPQHF. CDR3 in DNA: TGTGCCAGCAATAAAGAACCTACTAATCAGCCCCAGCATTTT.

As DNA, the CDR3 is TGTGCCAGCAGGAGACAGAAGATGCAAGAGACCCAGTACTTC. Its translation is CASRRQKMQETQYF. The V and J genes are TRBV7-9 and TRBJ2-5, with a weak D call TRBD1 (5 bases). The CDR3 has 14 amino acids. Germline CDR1 is SEHNR and CDR2 is FQNEAQ (reference sequence). The V gene lost 6 bases and the J gene lost 2 bases, with 13 bases spanning the gap.

V is TRBV9 and J is TRBJ1-2, with 8 bases lining up with TRBD1. CDR1 and CDR2 from the germline V gene are SGDLS and YYNGEE. Losses at the gene ends were 0 bases for V and 5 bases for J; bases not matched to a gene: 6. The CDR3 runs 15 residues. CDR3 sequence: CASSVAGQGIYGYTF. The CDR3, as DNA: TGTGCCAGCAGCGTAGCCGGACAGGGTATATATGGCTACACCTTC.

The chain has TRBV6-6 and TRBJ1-3; 10 nucleotides match TRBD1. There are 13 residues in the CDR3. Trimming at V came to 5 bases and at J to 7 bases, leaving 2 bases not matched to a gene. In germline, CDR1 is MNHNY, CDR2 SVGAGI (reference sequence). DNA of the CDR3: TGTGCCAGCAGTGCGGGACAGGGGAACACCATATATTTT. It yields the protein CASSAGQGNTIYF.

The chain uses TRBV4-1 and TRBJ2-6; possible D gene TRBD2, 6 bases. The length of the CDR3 is 17 residues. Trimming pared 0 bases from V and 2 bases from J, leaving 11 bases between. Germline V gene lookup returns CDR1 MGHRA and CDR2 YSYEKL. The CDR3 reads CASSQDGRGTGANVLTF. CDR3 DNA sequence: TGCGCCAGCAGCCAAGATGGACGGGGGACTGGGGCCAACGTCCTGACTTTC.

The chain is built from TRBV25-1 and TRBJ1-1, with a tentative D call TRBD1 (6 bases). Germline V CDR1 and CDR2: MGHDK, SYGVNS. This CDR3 has 15 residues. V was cut by 8 bases and J by 1 base, with 17 bases left in between. The CDR3 DNA follows: TGTGCCAGCGCCAAGGGGGGGATTGGGAACACTGAAGCTTTCTTT. Encoded protein: CASAKGGIGNTEAFF.

The V gene is TRBV29-1, the J gene TRBJ1-2; 7 bases are shared with TRBD1. There are 13 residues in the CDR3. J gave up 8 bases and V 1 base, and 7 bases lay outside the gene matches. Per germline, CDR1 SQVTM and CDR2 ANQGSEA. CDR3 in DNA: TGCAGCGTTGAAGGTACAGGGGCGCGCGGCTACACCTTC. This gives the protein CSVEGTGARGYTF.

V is TRBV19 and J is TRBJ1-5; D not resolved. V was trimmed by 0 bases and J by 1 base, leaving 7 bases between them. CDR3 length: 15 amino acids. Germline loops: CDR1 LNHDA, CDR2 SQIVND (reference sequence). The CDR3 DNA is TGTGCCAGTAGTATAGACGGGAACAGCAATCAGCCCCAGCATTTT. Its protein product is CASSIDGNSNQPQHF.

The genes are TRBV2 and TRBJ2-7; the match to TRBD1 covers 10 bases. In germline, CDR1 is SNHLY, CDR2 FYNNEI. V shed 5 bases and J 5 bases; nucleotides not matched to a gene: 12. The CDR3 contains 16 residues. This chain's CDR3 is CASSQNRQGASNEQYF. In DNA form, the CDR3 reads TGTGCCAGCAGTCAAAATCGACAGGGGGCTTCTAACGAGCAGTACTTC.

The J gene is TRBJ2-5, the V gene TRBV5-4; 11 nucleotides match TRBD1. Germline trimming cut 6 bases from V and 5 bases from J; bases unmatched to any gene: 15. This CDR3 region has 17 residues. Germline V lookup: CDR1 SGHNT, CDR2 YYREEE (reference sequence). CDR3 bases: TGTGCCAGCACCGAAATACGGGACAGGGGGGATGGGGAGACCCAGTACTTC. This encodes CASTEIRDRGDGETQYF.

This rearrangement joins TRBV5-8 to TRBJ1-1; possible D gene TRBD1, 5 bases. From germline, CDR1 is SGHTS and CDR2 YDEGEE. This CDR3 contains 14 residues. The V end was cut by 2 bases, the J end by 1 base, with 9 bases between. CDR3 bases: TGTGCCAGCAGCTTTCCTAGGGGGAACACTGAAGCTTTCTTT. Protein product: CASSFPRGNTEAFF.

The chain is built from TRBV10-2 and TRBJ2-2; 7 bases match TRBD2. Unmatched junction bases numbered 14, after V lost 6 bases and J lost 4 bases. This CDR3 is built from 17 residues. In germline, CDR1 is WSHSY, CDR2 SAAADI. CDR3 in DNA: TGCGCCAGCAGCGAAGCACCAGGGAGGGGAGGCACCGGGGAGCTGTTTTTT. Translated, it gives CASSEAPGRGGTGELFF.

This chain links TRBV7-8 with TRBJ2-1, with D perhaps matching TRBD2 (5 bases). The CDR3 is made up of 16 amino acids. V dropped 5 bases and J dropped 1 base, with 15 bases sitting between them. The germline V gene encodes CDR1 SGHVS and CDR2 FQNEAQ. The CDR3 DNA is TGTGCCAGCAGCGCCCAGACTAAATCTTCCTACAATGAGCAGTTCTTC. Protein: CASSAQTKSSYNEQFF.

The chain links TRBV6-5 to TRBJ2-7; 8 nucleotides match TRBD1. V lost 6 bases, J lost 6 bases, and 7 bases stayed unmatched. The germline gives CDR1 MNHEY, CDR2 SVGAGI. The CDR3 consists of 13 residues. The CDR3 sequence: CASRDRVGGEQYF. The CDR3 DNA is TGTGCCAGCAGGGACAGGGTAGGGGGCGAGCAGTACTTC.

The V gene is TRBV23-1, the J gene TRBJ1-1; no clear D gene. TRBV23-1 is classed as an ORF, of uncertain function. With 2 bases removed from V and 13 bases from J, the gap between germline ends came to 14 bases. The CDR3 is 12 residues long. The DNA of the CDR3 is TGCGCCAGCAGTCAAAGAAGCGGACCTGGTTTCTTT. Its protein product is CASSQRSGPGFF.

This chain joins TRBV5-4 and TRBJ2-2, with a tentative D call TRBD1 (5 bases). From germline, CDR1 is SGHNT and CDR2 YYREEE (reference sequence). The CDR3 has 15 residues. V was clipped by 0 bases and J by 2 bases, with 8 bases between them. This CDR3 reads CASSLGDRNTGELFF. The CDR3 DNA reads TGTGCCAGCAGCTTGGGAGACAGAAACACCGGGGAGCTGTTTTTT.